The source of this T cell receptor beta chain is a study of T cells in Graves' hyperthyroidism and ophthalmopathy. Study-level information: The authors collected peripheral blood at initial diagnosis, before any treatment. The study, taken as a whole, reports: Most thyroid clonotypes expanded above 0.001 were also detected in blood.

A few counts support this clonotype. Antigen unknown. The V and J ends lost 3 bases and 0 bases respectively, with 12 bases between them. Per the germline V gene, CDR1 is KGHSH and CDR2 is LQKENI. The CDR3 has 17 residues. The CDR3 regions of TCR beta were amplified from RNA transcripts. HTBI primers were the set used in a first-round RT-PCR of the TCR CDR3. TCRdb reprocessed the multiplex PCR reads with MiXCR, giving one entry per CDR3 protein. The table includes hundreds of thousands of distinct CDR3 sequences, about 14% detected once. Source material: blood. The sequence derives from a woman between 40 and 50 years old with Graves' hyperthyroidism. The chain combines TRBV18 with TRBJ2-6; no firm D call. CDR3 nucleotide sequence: TGTGCCAGCTCACCGCCCGCGTATGTCTCTGGGGCCAACGTCCTGACTTTC. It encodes CASSPPAYVSGANVLTF. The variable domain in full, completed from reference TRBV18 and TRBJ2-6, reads NAGVMQNPRHLVRRRGQEARLRCSPMKGHSHVYWYRQLPEEGLKFMVYLQKENIIDESGMPKERFSAEFPKEGPSILRIQQVVRGDSAAYFCASSPPAYVSGANVLTFGAGSRLTVL.